The 5 T cell receptor beta chains reported below all come from one sample, sequenced in a study of radiotherapy plus CTLA-4 blockade in lung cancer. The repertoire was sequenced with immunoSEQ multiplex PCR; TCRdb's copy has only in-frame clones and lacks some. The sample includes about 50,000 clones, approximately 85% of them seen just once. The sequenced sample was peripheral blood, obtained from a patient treated with radiotherapy plus ipilimumab. These TCRs come from a human donor with non-small cell lung cancer whose response to radiotherapy plus ipilimumab could not be evaluated.

J is TRBJ2-1 and V is TRBV7-3, with 7 bases lining up with TRBD1. V shed 1 base and J 15 bases; nucleotides not matched to a gene: 9. The germline V gene encodes CDR1 SGHTA and CDR2 FQGTGA. The CDR3 contains 13 residues. The CDR3 nucleotides are TGTGCCAGCAGCTTAAGCCGACAGGGAGTGCTGTTCTTC. Translated, it gives CASSLSRQGVLFF.

This chain links TRBV18 with TRBJ2-7, with 9 positions matching TRBD1. Germline assignment: CDR1 KGHSH and CDR2 LQKENI. The CDR3 is 16 residues long. The trim removed 4 bases at V and 3 bases at J, leaving 10 bases unmatched. The CDR3 bases are TGTGCCAGCTCACAGGTGGCCGGGACAGGGTTCTACGAGCAGTACTTC. Its protein product is CASSQVAGTGFYEQYF.

The chain recombines TRBV28 with TRBJ1-1, with unresolved D. Germline CDR1 MDHEN, CDR2 SYDVKM. This CDR3 contains 13 residues. Between the trimmed V and J ends, which lost 4 bases and 0 bases, there was a span of 6 bases. CDR3 protein: CASSSGMNTEAFF. In DNA form, the CDR3 reads TGTGCCAGCAGTTCAGGTATGAACACTGAAGCTTTCTTT. The complete variable domain, with remaining parts taken from reference TRBV28 and TRBJ1-1, reads DVKVTQSSRYLVKRTGEKVFLECVQDMDHENMFWYRQDPGLGLRLIYFSYDVKMKEKGDIPEGYSVSREKKERFSLILESASTNQTSMYLCASSSGMNTEAFFGQGTRLTVV.

This clone was counted between two and nine times. The V call is TRBV7-9, the J call TRBJ2-2; 9 nucleotides agree with TRBD1. This CDR3 is 16 amino acids long. CDR1 SEHNR and CDR2 FQNEAQ come from the germline V gene (reference sequence). The ends lost 5 bases at V and 1 base at J; junction bases unmatched: 5. The CDR3 reads CASSKQGALNTGELFF. The CDR3 DNA follows: TGTGCCAGCAGCAAACAGGGGGCCCTGAACACCGGGGAGCTGTTTTTT.

The chain has TRBV28 and TRBJ1-5; D is ambiguous. Trimming cost V 2 bases and J 1 base, with 21 bases left between them. The germline CDR1 and CDR2 sequences are MDHEN and SYDVKM. This CDR3 contains 19 residues. CDR3 in amino acids: CASSLAGEYIYLSNQPQHF. The CDR3 DNA follows: TGTGCCAGCAGTTTAGCCGGGGAATATATATATTTGAGCAATCAGCCCCAGCATTTT. Complete variable domain (other parts from reference TRBV28 and TRBJ1-5): DVKVTQSSRYLVKRTGEKVFLECVQDMDHENMFWYRQDPGLGLRLIYFSYDVKMKEKGDIPEGYSVSREKKERFSLILESASTNQTSMYLCASSLAGEYIYLSNQPQHFGDGTRLSIL.